This T cell receptor (beta chain) is drawn from a study of beta chain features in type 1 diabetes. As concerns this clone: The antigen is undetermined.

The authors sorted CD4+ naive, central memory, regulatory and stem cell-like memory cells via CD45RO/CCR7/CD25/CD127/CD95/CD27. Trimming shortened V by 5 bases and J by 2 bases, and 9 bases separated the two germline ends. This CDR3 has 13 residues. CDR1 and CDR2 from the germline V gene are SQVTM and ANQGSEA. Study-wide results and limits: Sequencing from cDNA could over-represent high-TCR-expressing cells.

Expressed TCRB transcripts got sequenced, as all isolated RNA was reverse transcribed. The assay was immunoSEQ multiplex PCR, and TCRdb's table has in-frame clones only and misses some. This sample carries 350,000 or so clones, around 20% of them seen once, and the ten largest clones take under 0.055%. The TCR was taken from a woman aged 18-29 years in good health. Sample: naive CD4+ T cells from blood. The genes are TRBV29-1 and TRBJ2-2; possibly TRBD1 for D (5 bases). As DNA, the CDR3 is TGCAGCGTTAACAGGTTTAACACCGGGGAGCTGTTTTTT. This codes for CSVNRFNTGELFF.